Presented here are 26 T cell receptor beta chains from one specimen sequenced in a study of cytomegalovirus exposure and HLA in healthy donors. The protocol was immunoSEQ multiplex PCR, while the TCRdb copy is restricted to in-frame clones and leaves out a portion. This table holds approximately 160,000 clones, 91% found once. Sequenced input: PBMCs. These receptors came from a woman younger than 30 in good health and CMV-seropositive.

The chain combines TRBV7-8 with TRBJ1-2, with 9 bases matching TRBD1. From germline, CDR1 is SGHVS and CDR2 FQNEAQ. V lost 0 bases, J lost 4 bases, and 6 bases stayed unmatched. The CDR3 loop spans 16 amino acids. CDR3 amino acids: CASSLAGTGMGYGYTF. The CDR3 region has the DNA TGTGCCAGCAGCTTAGCCGGGACAGGGATGGGCTATGGCTACACCTTC.

This chain joins TRBV5-6 and TRBJ2-3; D is possibly TRBD2 (6 bases). Trimming cost V 4 bases and J 0 bases, with 15 bases left between them. This CDR3 region has 16 residues. Germline CDR1 reads SGHDT; CDR2 reads YYEEEE. The CDR3 DNA reads TGTGCCAGCAGCACTTGGGGGGTGCCTAGCACAGATACGCAGTATTTT. Protein product: CASSTWGVPSTDTQYF. The variable domain in full, with the rest retrieved from reference TRBV5-6 and TRBJ2-3, is DAGVTQSPTHLIKTRGQQVTLRCSPKSGHDTVSWYQQALGQGPQFIFQYYEEEERQRGNFPDRFSGHQFPNYSSELNVNALLLGDSALYLCASSTWGVPSTDTQYFGPGTRLTVL.

V gene TRBV6-5 combines with J gene TRBJ2-2, with a possible D match to TRBD2 (6 bases). Trimming pared 2 bases from V and 1 base from J, leaving 11 bases between. Germline loops: CDR1 MNHEY, CDR2 SVGAGI. The CDR3 spans 16 residues. CDR3 amino acids: CASSYHRAGNTGELFF. CDR3 in DNA: TGTGCCAGCAGTTACCACCGAGCGGGGAACACCGGGGAGCTGTTTTTT.

This chain connects TRBV27 to TRBJ2-7, with D maybe TRBD1 (6 bases). The CDR3 consists of 12 residues. Looked up from germline, CDR1 is MNHEY and CDR2 is SMNVEV (reference sequence). V lost 5 bases and J lost 9, with 14 bases in between. DNA of the CDR3: TGTGCCAGCAGTCAACCGACAGGAACGCAGTACTTC. Translated: CASSQPTGTQYF.

The DNA for the CDR3 is TGCGCCAGCAGCGTGGGACAGGGGGCTGGCTATGGCTACACCTTC. It yields the protein CASSVGQGAGYGYTF. The gene calls are TRBV5-1 and TRBJ1-2; 12 positions match TRBD1. With V trimmed by 4 bases and J by 4 bases, 5 bases remained unmatched. CDR3 size: 15 residues. Germline lookup yields CDR1 SGHRS and CDR2 YFSETQ. The whole variable domain, remainder taken from reference TRBV5-1 and TRBJ1-2, is KAGVTQTPRYLIKTRGQQVTLSCSPISGHRSVSWYQQTPGQGLQFLFEYFSETQRNKGNFPGRFSGRQFSNSRSEMNVSTLELGDSALYLCASSVGQGAGYGYTFGSGTRLTVV.

As regards this clone: The same CDR3 arises from other DNA sequences in this sample as well. The chain carries TRBV5-1 and TRBJ1-2; possible D gene TRBD1, 5 bases. CDR1 and CDR2 (germline): SGHRS, YFSETQ. The CDR3 is 12 amino acids. Deletions cut 0 bases from V and 6 bases from J, with 6 bases between. CDR3 loop: CASSLEGDGYTF. The CDR3 nucleotides read TGCGCCAGCAGCTTGGAAGGGGATGGCTACACCTTC. Filled out from reference TRBV5-1 and TRBJ1-2, the complete variable domain reads KAGVTQTPRYLIKTRGQQVTLSCSPISGHRSVSWYQQTPGQGLQFLFEYFSETQRNKGNFPGRFSGRQFSNSRSEMNVSTLELGDSALYLCASSLEGDGYTFGSGTRLTVV.

The J gene is TRBJ2-7, the V gene TRBV7-2; 7 positions match TRBD1. Germline V gene data show CDR1 as SGHTA and CDR2 as FQGNSA. This CDR3 spans 16 amino acids. With 6 bases clipped from V and 0 bases from J, the junction kept 11 bases outside the gene matches. CDR3 sequence: CASSRYSRDSSYEQYF. Written as DNA, the CDR3 is TGTGCCAGCAGTCGATATTCCCGGGACAGCTCCTACGAGCAGTACTTC.

This sequence joins TRBV5-1 and TRBJ1-3; D may be TRBD1 (6 bases). V lost 3 bases, J lost 2 bases, and 9 bases lay in between. The CDR3 runs to 14 residues. CDR1 is SGHRS and CDR2 is YFSETQ in the germline V gene. Here the CDR3 reads CASSSGVTGNTIYF. Written as DNA, the CDR3 is TGCGCCAGCAGCTCAGGGGTAACTGGAAACACCATATATTTT.

The V gene is TRBV18, the J gene TRBJ1-2, with D possibly being TRBD1 (5 bases). Trimming pared 1 base from V and 8 bases from J, leaving 14 bases between. There are 14 residues in the CDR3. Germline V CDR1 and CDR2: KGHSH, LQKENI. CDR3 protein: CASSPLEGAEGYTF. The CDR3, as DNA: TGTGCCAGCTCACCACTTGAAGGGGCCGAAGGCTACACCTTC.

V usage is TRBV6-1 and J usage is TRBJ2-7; 10 bases match TRBD1. This CDR3 has 14 residues. Germline V CDR1 and CDR2: MNHNS, SASEGT. Germline trimming cut 4 bases from V and 1 base from J; bases unmatched to any gene: 1. The CDR3 nucleotides read TGTGCCAGCAGTGCGGGACAGGGGTCCTACGAGCAGTACTTC. It is translated as CASSAGQGSYEQYF.

The chain is built from TRBV2 and TRBJ2-5, with 11 positions matching TRBD2. Germline V CDR1 and CDR2: SNHLY, FYNNEI. J was trimmed by 5 bases and V by 2 bases; bases with no gene match: 13. This CDR3 is 18 amino acids long. CDR3 protein: CASSERQGTSGSMETQYF. DNA for the CDR3: TGTGCCAGCAGTGAACGTCAGGGTACTAGCGGGAGTATGGAGACCCAGTACTTC.

The gene calls are TRBV7-8 and TRBJ2-2; D is possibly TRBD2 (5 bases). The V gene lost 4 bases and the J gene lost 2 bases, with 14 bases spanning the gap. Germline CDR1 and CDR2: SGHVS and FQNEAQ. This CDR3 has 16 residues. The CDR3 nucleotides read TGTGCCAGCAGCTCTCCCGCGACTACCAACACCGGGGAGCTGTTTTTT. This translates into CASSSPATTNTGELFF.

This rearrangement joins TRBV7-9 to TRBJ2-7, with 9 bases identical to TRBD2. The germline CDR1 and CDR2 sequences are SEHNR and FQNEAQ (reference sequence). This CDR3 contains 14 residues. The trim removed 4 bases at V and 1 base at J, leaving 2 bases unmatched. This CDR3 is CASSSSGESYEQYF. CDR3 coding DNA: TGTGCCAGCAGCTCTAGCGGGGAGTCCTACGAGCAGTACTTC.

The rearrangement links TRBV18 to TRBJ2-1; D unclear. Per germline, CDR1 KGHSH and CDR2 LQKENI. V lost 0 bases to trimming and J lost 6 bases, with 3 bases between them. The CDR3 consists of 12 residues. The CDR3 sequence: CASSPPSNEQFF. The CDR3 DNA reads as TGTGCCAGCTCACCACCGAGCAATGAGCAGTTCTTC.

The V call is TRBV19, the J call TRBJ2-2, with D tentatively TRBD2 (5 bases). The CDR3 sequence is 15 residues long. Germline CDR1 and CDR2: LNHDA and SQIVND (reference sequence). The V end lost 5 bases, the J end lost 7 bases, and 17 bases lay between the germline ends. CDR3 loop: CASSALRGSIGELFF. CDR3 DNA sequence: TGTGCCAGTAGTGCCCTAAGAGGGAGCATCGGGGAGCTGTTTTTT. The variable domain in full, completed from reference TRBV19 and TRBJ2-2, reads DGGITQSPKYLFRKEGQNVTLSCEQNLNHDAMYWYRQDPGQGLRLIYYSQIVNDFQKGDIAEGYSVSREKKESFPLTVTSAQKNPTAFYLCASSALRGSIGELFFGEGSRLTVL.

This chain links TRBV29-1 with TRBJ2-1; the D is unclear. Between the trimmed V and J ends, which lost 4 bases and 7 bases, there was a span of 11 bases. There are 12 residues in the CDR3. Germline-derived CDR1 and CDR2 are SQVTM and ANQGSEA. Here the CDR3 DNA reads TGCAGCGTTGGTCGCATCGGGAATGAGCAGTTCTTC. Amino acid sequence: CSVGRIGNEQFF.

This clone was observed a single time. The rearrangement uses TRBV5-4 and TRBJ1-2; 12 bases are shared with TRBD1. CDR3 length: 15 residues. The germline V gene has CDR1 SGHNT and CDR2 YYREEE (reference sequence). V was pared by 4 bases and J by 6 bases, with 7 bases of the junction left unmatched. CDR3 in amino acids: CASSPGTGGGDGYTF. CDR3 DNA: TGTGCCAGCAGCCCCGGGACAGGGGGCGGTGATGGCTACACCTTC.

The chain links TRBV2 to TRBJ2-7; 9 bases align to TRBD2. V trimming: 8 bases; J trimming: 2 bases; junction bases outside the gene matches: 7. In germline, CDR1 is SNHLY, CDR2 FYNNEI. CDR3 length: 14 amino acids. The DNA of the CDR3 is TGTGCCAGCGGGAAAGCGGGGGGAACCTACGAGCAGTACTTC. Protein: CASGKAGGTYEQYF.

The rearrangement joins TRBV28 to TRBJ2-1; D is perhaps TRBD1 (6 bases). The CDR3 contains 12 residues. The germline V gene encodes CDR1 MDHEN and CDR2 SYDVKM. V lost 8 bases and J 12 bases, leaving 17 bases between the germline ends. CDR3 sequence reads: CASETGPEGQFF. For the CDR3, the DNA is TGTGCCAGCGAAACAGGGCCCGAGGGGCAGTTCTTC.

This CDR3 is CASSLAGAHNEQFF. The DNA of the CDR3 is TGTGCCAGCAGCTTAGCGGGAGCGCACAATGAGCAGTTCTTC. This chain connects TRBV13 to TRBJ2-1; D is perhaps TRBD2 (6 bases). The CDR3 contains 14 residues. Germline V gene sequence: CDR1 PRHDT, CDR2 FYEKMQ (reference sequence). The germline V and J ends were trimmed by 1 base and 5 bases, with 9 bases remaining between them.

The chain links TRBV4-3 to TRBJ2-2; 9 nucleotides agree with TRBD2. J lost 2 bases, V lost 4 bases, and 8 bases had no gene match. Germline V gene sequence: CDR1 LGHNA, CDR2 YSLEER. CDR3 size: 17 residues. CDR3 DNA: TGCGCCAGCAGCCCTATAGCGGGAGCCCTAAACACCGGGGAGCTGTTTTTT. This encodes CASSPIAGALNTGELFF.

The chain carries TRBV10-1 and TRBJ2-7; weak D call: TRBD2 (6 bases). The germline V and J ends were trimmed by 0 bases and 6 bases, with 18 bases remaining between them. CDR3 length equals 16 residues. The germline V gene encodes CDR1 WNHNN and CDR2 SYGVQD (reference sequence). CDR3 protein: CASSESLGALSGEQYF. The CDR3 bases are TGCGCCAGCAGTGAGTCACTAGGAGCCCTTAGCGGCGAGCAGTACTTC.

This clone was seen once. The rearrangement joins TRBV2 to TRBJ2-7; 10 nucleotides match TRBD2. CDR3 length: 14 amino acids. Germline V gene data show CDR1 as SNHLY and CDR2 as FYNNEI. J was trimmed by 3 bases and V by 6 bases; bases with no gene match: 5. The CDR3 spells CASRASGGDYEQYF. DNA for the CDR3: TGTGCCAGCAGGGCGAGCGGGGGGGACTACGAGCAGTACTTC.

This clone has a single count. The chain has TRBV5-4 and TRBJ1-1; TRBD1 is a possible D gene (5 bases). The CDR3 consists of 13 residues. Germline assignment: CDR1 SGHNT and CDR2 YYREEE (reference sequence). The V end lost 2 bases, the J end lost 7 bases, and 12 bases lay between the germline ends. This CDR3 is CASSLDSSREAFF. The DNA for the CDR3 is TGTGCCAGCAGCTTAGACAGTTCTCGTGAAGCTTTCTTT.

This clone has just a few counts. This chain joins TRBV28 and TRBJ1-5; D not certain. This CDR3 region has 14 residues. V was trimmed by 4 bases and J by 2 bases, leaving 9 bases between them. Germline V gene sequence: CDR1 MDHEN, CDR2 SYDVKM. The CDR3 DNA sequence: TGTGCCAGCAGTTCCGGCGGCGGCAATCAGCCCCAGCATTTT. It yields the protein CASSSGGGNQPQHF. Variable domain in full (rest from reference TRBV28 and TRBJ1-5): DVKVTQSSRYLVKRTGEKVFLECVQDMDHENMFWYRQDPGLGLRLIYFSYDVKMKEKGDIPEGYSVSREKKERFSLILESASTNQTSMYLCASSSGGGNQPQHFGDGTRLSIL.

V is TRBV2 and J is TRBJ2-2; D is uncertain. The V gene lost 2 bases and the J gene lost 1 base, with 5 bases spanning the gap. CDR1 SNHLY and CDR2 FYNNEI come from the germline V gene. The CDR3 extends over 14 amino acids. DNA for the CDR3: TGTGCCAGCAGTGAATTGCGGAACACCGGGGAGCTGTTTTTT. This codes for CASSELRNTGELFF. Variable domain in full (rest from reference TRBV2 and TRBJ2-2): EPEVTQTPSHQVTQMGQEVILRCVPISNHLYFYWYRQILGQKVEFLVSFYNNEISEKSEIFDDQFSVERPDGSNFTLKIRSTKLEDSAMYFCASSELRNTGELFFGEGSRLTVL.